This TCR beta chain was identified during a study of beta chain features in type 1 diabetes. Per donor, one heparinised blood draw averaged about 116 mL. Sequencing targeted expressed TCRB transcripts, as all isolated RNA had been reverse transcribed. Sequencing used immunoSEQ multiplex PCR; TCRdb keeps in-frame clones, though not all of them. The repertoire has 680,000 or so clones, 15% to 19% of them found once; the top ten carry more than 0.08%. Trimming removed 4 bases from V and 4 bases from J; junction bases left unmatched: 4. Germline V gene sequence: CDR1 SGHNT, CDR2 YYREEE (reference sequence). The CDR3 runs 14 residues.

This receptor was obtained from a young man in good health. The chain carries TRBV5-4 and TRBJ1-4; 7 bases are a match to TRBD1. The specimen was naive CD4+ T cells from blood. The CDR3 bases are TGTGCCAGCAGCACGGACAGGTATAATGAAAAACTGTTTTTT. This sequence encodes CASSTDRYNEKLFF.